The next 20 T cell receptor beta chains were all read from a single sample in a study of siplizumab effects on memory and regulatory T cells. Assay used: immunoSEQ multiplex PCR; TCRdb lists only in-frame clones, some missing. The sample comprises over 100,000 clones, just over 90% of which are singletons, and 0.6% to 0.8% rests with the top ten. Material for sequencing was Tregs sorted from blood. Every receptor here comes from a human donor in good health.

This clone was detected once. V gene TRBV5-1 combines with J gene TRBJ1-1, with D possibly TRBD1 on 5 matching bases. The CDR3 is 11 residues long. CDR1 and CDR2 (germline): SGHRS, YFSETQ. Trimming took off 4 bases at V and 5 bases at J, with 6 bases between the two ends. In DNA form, the CDR3 reads TGCGCCAGCAGCGGGGGAACTGAAGCTTTCTTT. As protein: CASSGGTEAFF.

This clone was observed a single time. The chain carries TRBV7-2 and TRBJ1-1; 8 bases align to TRBD1. The germline gives CDR1 SGHTA, CDR2 FQGNSA. V trimming: 1 base; J trimming: 4 bases; junction bases outside the gene matches: 5. This CDR3 contains 15 residues. The CDR3 sequence: CASSLEPGGVTEAFF. CDR3 sequence (DNA): TGTGCCAGCAGCTTAGAGCCAGGGGGCGTCACTGAAGCTTTCTTT.

There are a few counts of this clone. The rearrangement uses TRBV7-3 and TRBJ2-3; D unresolved. V shed 1 base and J shed 5 bases, with 7 bases lying between them. CDR1 SGHTA and CDR2 FQGTGA come from the germline V gene. CDR3 size: 13 residues. The CDR3 sequence: CASSLSSKDTQYF. DNA for the CDR3: TGTGCCAGCAGCTTAAGTTCCAAAGATACGCAGTATTTT.

This clone was observed once. The DNA of the CDR3 is TGTGCCAGCAGCCTAGTGGGCGCCATGTCCAATCAGCCCCAGCATTTT. This sequence encodes CASSLVGAMSNQPQHF. The rearrangement joins TRBV5-8 to TRBJ1-5; no clear D. V was cut by 4 bases and J by 3 bases, with 17 bases left in between. Germline assignment: CDR1 SGHTS and CDR2 YDEGEE. This CDR3 comprises 16 residues.

This clone has only one observation. The CDR3 bases are TGTGCTAGTGGTTTGGTACAGCTCGGGAATAGCGGGAGCTCCTACGAGCAGTACTTC. Protein: CASGLVQLGNSGSSYEQYF. The chain recombines TRBV12-5 with TRBJ2-7, with 9 bases lining up with TRBD2. This CDR3 comprises 19 residues. Losses at the gene ends were 0 bases for V and 0 bases for J; bases not matched to a gene: 12. Germline CDR1 and CDR2: LGHNT and FRNRAP.

This chain links TRBV7-2 with TRBJ2-7, with 8 bases matching TRBD2. CDR1 and CDR2 from the germline V gene are SGHTA and FQGNSA. The CDR3 sequence is 15 residues long. After removal of 5 bases from V and 2 bases from J, the junction contained 8 bases not matched to a gene. CDR3 region: CASSPSAGGPYEQYF. Here the CDR3 DNA reads TGTGCCAGCAGCCCCTCTGCGGGAGGTCCCTACGAGCAGTACTTC.

The chain joins TRBV21-1 to TRBJ2-2; TRBD1, the table's D call, lacks a check against the DNA. TRBV21-1 is marked as a pseudogene. The CDR3 consists of 15 residues. The CDR3: CASSLRGLNTGELFF. The CDR3 DNA reads TGTGCCAGCAGCCTCAGGGGGCTAAACACCGGGGAGCTGTTTTTT.

V and J are TRBV7-6 and TRBJ2-1, with D tentatively TRBD1 (6 bases). V was shortened by 5 bases and J by 4 bases, with 9 bases between the two germline ends. The V gene's germline CDR1 is SGHVS and CDR2 FNYEAQ. The CDR3 covers 13 residues. CDR3 nucleotide sequence: TGTGCCAGCAGCGTAGACAGGTACAATGAGCAGTTCTTC. It yields the protein CASSVDRYNEQFF. The variable domain in full, completed from reference TRBV7-6 and TRBJ2-1, reads GAGVSQSPRYKVTKRGQDVALRCDPISGHVSLYWYRQALGQGPEFLTYFNYEAQQDKSGLPNDRFSAERPEGSISTLTIQRTEQRDSAMYRCASSVDRYNEQFFGPGTRLTVL.

Only a few counts were recorded for this clone. The gene calls are TRBV2 and TRBJ1-5; the D is unclear. Trimming shortened V by 5 bases and J by 1 base, and 15 bases separated the two germline ends. Germline V gene data show CDR1 as SNHLY and CDR2 as FYNNEI. The CDR3 has 16 amino acids. This CDR3 is CASSSPGRWSNQPQHF. CDR3 coding DNA: TGTGCCAGCAGTTCCCCTGGGCGATGGAGCAATCAGCCCCAGCATTTT.

This rearrangement joins TRBV7-2 to TRBJ2-1, with TRBD2 identical over 9 bases. This CDR3 is 16 amino acids long. V lost 2 bases, J lost 7 bases, and 9 bases stayed unmatched. Germline V gene lookup returns CDR1 SGHTA and CDR2 FQGNSA. CDR3 region: CASSLFGTSLGNEQFF. CDR3 coding DNA: TGTGCCAGCAGCTTATTTGGGACTAGCCTGGGGAATGAGCAGTTCTTC.

This chain joins TRBV18 and TRBJ1-1; unclear D gene. Looked up from germline, CDR1 is KGHSH and CDR2 is LQKENI. The CDR3 is 14 residues long. Trimming stripped 3 bases from V and 0 bases from J, with 8 bases between. The CDR3 loop reads CASSPGLLNTEAFF. The CDR3 DNA sequence: TGTGCCAGCTCACCCGGACTGCTGAACACTGAAGCTTTCTTT.

The rearrangement uses TRBV29-1 and TRBJ2-7; TRBD1 matches 8 bases. There are 15 residues in the CDR3. CDR1 is SQVTM, CDR2 ANQGSEA, per germline. Trimming took 6 bases from V and 3 from J; bases not matched to a gene: 13. CDR3 bases: TGCAGCGTAGCCTTATCCTGGACAGGGTTCTACGAGCAGTACTTC. Its protein is CSVALSWTGFYEQYF.

The chain carries TRBV6-1 and TRBJ1-2, with D uncertain. The V and J ends lost 3 bases and 8 bases respectively, with 22 bases between them. Looked up from germline, CDR1 is MNHNS and CDR2 is SASEGT. The CDR3 has 16 residues. The DNA for the CDR3 is TGTGCCAGCAGTGAGGCGTTTAAGGCAGGAAGGCGCGGCTACACCTTC. Residues: CASSEAFKAGRRGYTF.

The rearrangement joins TRBV30 to TRBJ2-1, with 12 bases fitting TRBD2. In germline, CDR1 is GTSNPN, CDR2 SVGIG (reference sequence). V shed 6 bases, J shed 0 bases, and the junction held 9 bases outside the gene matches. The CDR3 runs to 17 residues. The DNA for the CDR3 is TGTGCCTGCACCGGTGGACTAGCGGGGATCTCCTACAATGAGCAGTTCTTC. Translating gives CACTGGLAGISYNEQFF.

The chain has TRBV5-1 and TRBJ2-1; a weak D match, TRBD2 (5 bases). This CDR3 spans 14 amino acids. The germline V gene encodes CDR1 SGHRS and CDR2 YFSETQ. Trimming shortened V by 0 bases and J by 9 bases, and 13 bases separated the two germline ends. For the CDR3, the DNA is TGCGCCAGCAGCTTGGTGGTGGGAGACACTGAGCAGTTCTTC. Residues: CASSLVVGDTEQFF.

The chain carries TRBV5-1 and TRBJ2-1, with 14 bases matching TRBD2. V lost 0 bases and J lost 9; bases outside the gene matches: 5. Looked up from germline, CDR1 is SGHRS and CDR2 is YFSETQ. The CDR3 runs to 16 residues. This chain's CDR3 is CASSLGGTSGSGEQFF. DNA for the CDR3: TGCGCCAGCAGCTTGGGAGGGACTAGCGGGAGCGGTGAGCAGTTCTTC.

The chain couples TRBV12-5 to TRBJ2-2; 7 positions agree with TRBD1. Trimming took 6 bases from V and 4 from J; bases not matched to a gene: 8. Germline values: CDR1 LGHNT, CDR2 FRNRAP. This CDR3 has 15 residues. For the CDR3, the DNA is TGTGCTAGTGGCAGGGACAGATTTTCCACCGGGGAGCTGTTTTTT. It specifies CASGRDRFSTGELFF.

CDR3 sequence (DNA): TGTGCCAGCAGCTTACGGGCTAGCGGGAACACCGGGGAGCTGTTTTTT. It specifies CASSLRASGNTGELFF. The rearrangement uses TRBV7-3 and TRBJ2-2, with TRBD2 matching 7 bases. CDR3 length: 16 amino acids. Germline CDR1 and CDR2: SGHTA and FQGTGA. V lost 2 bases and J lost 1; bases outside the gene matches: 4.

DNA of the CDR3: TGTGCCAGTAGAGGGGCATGGAACACCATATATTTT. Encoded protein: CASRGAWNTIYF. The chain has TRBV19 and TRBJ1-3; D possibly corresponds to TRBD1 (5 bases). The germline gives CDR1 LNHDA, CDR2 SQIVND (reference sequence). CDR3 length: 12 residues. V gave up 6 bases and J gave up 7 bases, with 10 bases separating them. The full variable domain, its missing parts supplied by reference TRBV19 and TRBJ1-3, is DGGITQSPKYLFRKEGQNVTLSCEQNLNHDAMYWYRQDPGQGLRLIYYSQIVNDFQKGDIAEGYSVSREKKESFPLTVTSAQKNPTAFYLCASRGAWNTIYFGEGSWLTVV.

The gene calls are TRBV6-5 and TRBJ2-1; no firm D call. Germline V gene data show CDR1 as MNHEY and CDR2 as SVGAGI. CDR3 size: 14 residues. Trimming stripped 6 bases from V and 2 bases from J, with 11 bases between. The CDR3 loop is CASRMDRPYNEQFF. The CDR3 region has the DNA TGTGCCAGCAGGATGGACCGGCCCTACAATGAGCAGTTCTTC.